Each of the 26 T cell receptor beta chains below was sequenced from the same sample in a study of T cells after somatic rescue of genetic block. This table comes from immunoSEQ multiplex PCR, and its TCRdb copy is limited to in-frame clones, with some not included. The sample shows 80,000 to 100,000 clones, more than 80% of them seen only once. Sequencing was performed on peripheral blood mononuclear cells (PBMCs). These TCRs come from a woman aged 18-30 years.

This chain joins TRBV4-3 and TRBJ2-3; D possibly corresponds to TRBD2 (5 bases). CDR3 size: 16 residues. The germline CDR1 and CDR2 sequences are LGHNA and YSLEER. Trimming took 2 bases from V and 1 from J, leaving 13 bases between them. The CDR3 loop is CASSQTRGVGTDTQYF. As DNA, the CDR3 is TGCGCCAGCAGCCAAACCCGGGGTGTGGGCACAGATACGCAGTATTTT.

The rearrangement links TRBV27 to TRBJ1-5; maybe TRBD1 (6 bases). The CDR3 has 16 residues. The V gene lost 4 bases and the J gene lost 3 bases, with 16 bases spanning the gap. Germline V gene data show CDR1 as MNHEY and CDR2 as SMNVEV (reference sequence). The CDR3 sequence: CASSSDRLMLNQPQHF. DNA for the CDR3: TGTGCCAGCAGTTCAGACAGGCTCATGCTCAATCAGCCCCAGCATTTT.

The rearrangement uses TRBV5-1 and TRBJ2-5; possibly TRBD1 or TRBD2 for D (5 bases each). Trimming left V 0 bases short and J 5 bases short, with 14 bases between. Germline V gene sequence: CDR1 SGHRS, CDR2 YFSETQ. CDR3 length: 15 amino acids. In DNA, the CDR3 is TGCGCCAGCAGCTTGGTAGCAGGGAGCTCGGAGACCCAGTACTTC. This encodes CASSLVAGSSETQYF.

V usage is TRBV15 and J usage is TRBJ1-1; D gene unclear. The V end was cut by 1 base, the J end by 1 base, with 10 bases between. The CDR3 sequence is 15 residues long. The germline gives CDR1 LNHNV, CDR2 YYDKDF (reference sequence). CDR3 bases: TGTGCCACCAGCAGAGTAAGGGCCGGGAACACTGAAGCTTTCTTT. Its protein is CATSRVRAGNTEAFF.

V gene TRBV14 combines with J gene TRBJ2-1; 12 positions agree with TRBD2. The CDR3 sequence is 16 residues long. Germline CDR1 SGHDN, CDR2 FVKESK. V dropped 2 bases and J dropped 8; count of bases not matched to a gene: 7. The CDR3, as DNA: TGTGCCAGCAGCCAAACGGGACTAGCGGGTCCCCATGAGCAGTTCTTC. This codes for CASSQTGLAGPHEQFF.

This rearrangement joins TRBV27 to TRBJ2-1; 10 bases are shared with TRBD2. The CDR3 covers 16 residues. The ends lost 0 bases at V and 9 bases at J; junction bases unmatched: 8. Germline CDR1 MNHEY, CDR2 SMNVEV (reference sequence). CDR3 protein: CASSLSLLAGVPEQFF. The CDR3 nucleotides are TGTGCCAGCAGTTTATCCCTGCTAGCGGGAGTTCCTGAGCAGTTCTTC.

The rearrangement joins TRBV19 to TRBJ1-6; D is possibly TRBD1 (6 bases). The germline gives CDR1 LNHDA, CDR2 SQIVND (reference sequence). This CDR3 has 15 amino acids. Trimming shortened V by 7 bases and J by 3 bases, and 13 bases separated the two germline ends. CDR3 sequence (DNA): TGTGCCAGTAATTTCCGGACAGTCTATAATTCACCCCTCCACTTT. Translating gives CASNFRTVYNSPLHF.

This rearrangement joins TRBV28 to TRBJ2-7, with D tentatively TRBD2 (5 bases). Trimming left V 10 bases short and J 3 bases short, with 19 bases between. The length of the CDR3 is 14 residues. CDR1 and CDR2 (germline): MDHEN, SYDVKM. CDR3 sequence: CATNLRREGYEQYF. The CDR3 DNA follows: TGTGCCACCAATCTGAGGCGAGAGGGCTACGAGCAGTACTTC. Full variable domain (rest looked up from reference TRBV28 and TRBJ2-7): DVKVTQSSRYLVKRTGEKVFLECVQDMDHENMFWYRQDPGLGLRLIYFSYDVKMKEKGDIPEGYSVSREKKERFSLILESASTNQTSMYLCATNLRREGYEQYFGPGTRLTVT.

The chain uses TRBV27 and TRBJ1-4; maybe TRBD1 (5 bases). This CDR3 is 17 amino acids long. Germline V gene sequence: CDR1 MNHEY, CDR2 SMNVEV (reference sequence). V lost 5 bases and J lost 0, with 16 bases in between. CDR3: CASSPSHGGSTNEKLFF. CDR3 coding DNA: TGTGCCAGCAGTCCATCCCATGGGGGGTCAACTAATGAAAAACTGTTTTTT.

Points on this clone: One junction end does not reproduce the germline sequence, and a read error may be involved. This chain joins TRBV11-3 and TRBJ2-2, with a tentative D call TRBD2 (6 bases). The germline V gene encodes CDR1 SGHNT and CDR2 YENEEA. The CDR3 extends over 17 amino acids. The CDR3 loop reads CASSLDLGGIEHRGAVF. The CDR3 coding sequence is TGTGCCAGCAGCTTAGATCTTGGGGGGATCGAACACCGGGGAGCTGTTTTT.

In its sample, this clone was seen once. CDR3 sequence reads: CASRSREGHDNEQFF. As DNA, the CDR3 is TGTGCCAGCAGGTCACGGGAGGGACACGACAATGAGCAGTTCTTC. The gene calls are TRBV14 and TRBJ2-1; 8 bases fit TRBD2. V lost 6 bases, J lost 5 bases, and 9 bases stayed unmatched. The CDR3 spans 15 residues. Germline CDR1 reads SGHDN; CDR2 reads FVKESK.

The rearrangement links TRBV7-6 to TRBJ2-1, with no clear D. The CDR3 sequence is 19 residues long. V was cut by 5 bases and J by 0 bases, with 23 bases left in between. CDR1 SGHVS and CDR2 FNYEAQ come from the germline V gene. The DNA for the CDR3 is TGTGCCAGCAGCCTCCCTCCCTGGGGTCTAACCATCTCCTACAATGAGCAGTTCTTC. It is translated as CASSLPPWGLTISYNEQFF.

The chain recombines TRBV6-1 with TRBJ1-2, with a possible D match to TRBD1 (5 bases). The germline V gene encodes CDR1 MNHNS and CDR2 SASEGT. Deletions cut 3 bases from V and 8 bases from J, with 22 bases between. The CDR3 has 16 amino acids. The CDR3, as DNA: TGTGCCAGCAGTGATATCCCAGGACAAACTGTTTACGGCTACACCTTC. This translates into CASSDIPGQTVYGYTF.

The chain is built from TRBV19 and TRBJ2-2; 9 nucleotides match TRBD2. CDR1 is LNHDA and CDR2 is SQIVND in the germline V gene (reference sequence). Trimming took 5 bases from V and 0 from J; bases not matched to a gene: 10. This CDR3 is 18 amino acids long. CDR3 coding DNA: TGTGCCAGTAGTCGGATTGGAGCGGGAGGTTCGAACACCGGGGAGCTGTTTTTT. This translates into CASSRIGAGGSNTGELFF.

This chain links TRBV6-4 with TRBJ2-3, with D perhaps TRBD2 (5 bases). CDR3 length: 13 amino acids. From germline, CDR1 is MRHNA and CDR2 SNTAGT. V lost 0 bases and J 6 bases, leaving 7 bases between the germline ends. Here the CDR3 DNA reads TGTGCCAGCAGTGACTCGGGCGGGGATACGCAGTATTTT. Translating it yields CASSDSGGDTQYF.

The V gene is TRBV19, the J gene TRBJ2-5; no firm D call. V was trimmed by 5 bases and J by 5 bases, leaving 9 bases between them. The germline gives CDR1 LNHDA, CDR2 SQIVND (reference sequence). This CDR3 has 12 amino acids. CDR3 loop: CASSEVHETQYF. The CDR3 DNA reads TGTGCCAGTAGTGAGGTGCACGAGACCCAGTACTTC. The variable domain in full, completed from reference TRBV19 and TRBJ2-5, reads DGGITQSPKYLFRKEGQNVTLSCEQNLNHDAMYWYRQDPGQGLRLIYYSQIVNDFQKGDIAEGYSVSREKKESFPLTVTSAQKNPTAFYLCASSEVHETQYFGPGTRLLVL.

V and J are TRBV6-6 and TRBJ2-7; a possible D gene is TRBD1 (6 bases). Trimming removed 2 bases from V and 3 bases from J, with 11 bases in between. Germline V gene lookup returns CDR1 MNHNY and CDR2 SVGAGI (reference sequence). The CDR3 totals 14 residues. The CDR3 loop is CASSYTGSVYEQYF. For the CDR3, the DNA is TGTGCCAGCAGTTACACAGGGTCGGTCTACGAGCAGTACTTC.

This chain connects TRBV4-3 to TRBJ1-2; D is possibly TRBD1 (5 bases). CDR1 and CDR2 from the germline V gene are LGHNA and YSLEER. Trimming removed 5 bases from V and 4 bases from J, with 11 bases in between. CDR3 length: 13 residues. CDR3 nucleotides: TGCGCCAGCAGCTCGAGGGGTGGCTATGGCTACACCTTC. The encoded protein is CASSSRGGYGYTF.

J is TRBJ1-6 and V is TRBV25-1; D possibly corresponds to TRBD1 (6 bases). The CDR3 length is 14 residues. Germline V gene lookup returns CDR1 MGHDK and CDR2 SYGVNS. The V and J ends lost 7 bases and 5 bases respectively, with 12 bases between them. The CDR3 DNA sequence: TGTGCCAGCAAAGGGGGGGGGAATAATTCACCCCTCCACTTT. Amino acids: CASKGGGNNSPLHF.

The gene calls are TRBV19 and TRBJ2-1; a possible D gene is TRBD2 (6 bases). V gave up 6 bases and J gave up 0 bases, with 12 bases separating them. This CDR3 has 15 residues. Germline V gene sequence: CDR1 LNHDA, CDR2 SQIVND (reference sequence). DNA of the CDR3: TGTGCCAGTAGGATCGCGGGGAGCTCCTACAATGAGCAGTTCTTC. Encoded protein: CASRIAGSSYNEQFF.

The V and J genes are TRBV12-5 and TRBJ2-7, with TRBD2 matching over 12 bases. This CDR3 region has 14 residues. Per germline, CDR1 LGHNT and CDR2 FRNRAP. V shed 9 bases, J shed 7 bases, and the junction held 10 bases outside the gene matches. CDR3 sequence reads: CASRLAGGPGEQYF. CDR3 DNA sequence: TGTGCTAGCCGGCTAGCGGGAGGGCCGGGGGAGCAGTACTTC.

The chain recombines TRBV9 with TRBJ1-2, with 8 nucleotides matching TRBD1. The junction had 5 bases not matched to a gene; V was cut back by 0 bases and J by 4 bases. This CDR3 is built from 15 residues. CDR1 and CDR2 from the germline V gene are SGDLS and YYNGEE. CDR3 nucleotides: TGTGCCAGCAGCGTAGAAGGACAGGGCGGCTATGGCTACACCTTC. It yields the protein CASSVEGQGGYGYTF.

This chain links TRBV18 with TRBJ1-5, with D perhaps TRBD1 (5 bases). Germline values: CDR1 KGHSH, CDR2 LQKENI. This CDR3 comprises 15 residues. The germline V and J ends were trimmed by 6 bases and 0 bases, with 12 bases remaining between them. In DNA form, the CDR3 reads TGTGCCAGCTCGGCCCAGGGATATAGCAATCAGCCCCAGCATTTT. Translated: CASSAQGYSNQPQHF.

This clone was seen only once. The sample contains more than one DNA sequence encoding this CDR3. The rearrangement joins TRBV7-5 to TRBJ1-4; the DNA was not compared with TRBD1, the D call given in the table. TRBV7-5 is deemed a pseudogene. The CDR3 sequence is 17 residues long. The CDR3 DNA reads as TGTGCCCGAAGCCCCCTAACAGGGGAACATGAGAATGAAAAACTGTTTTTT. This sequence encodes CARSPLTGEHENEKLFF.

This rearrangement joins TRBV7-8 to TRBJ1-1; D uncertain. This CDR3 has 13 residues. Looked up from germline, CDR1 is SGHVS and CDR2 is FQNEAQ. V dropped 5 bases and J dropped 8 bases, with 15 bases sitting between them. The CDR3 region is CASSTPPGLEAFF. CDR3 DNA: TGTGCCAGCAGCACACCTCCCGGACTAGAAGCTTTCTTT.

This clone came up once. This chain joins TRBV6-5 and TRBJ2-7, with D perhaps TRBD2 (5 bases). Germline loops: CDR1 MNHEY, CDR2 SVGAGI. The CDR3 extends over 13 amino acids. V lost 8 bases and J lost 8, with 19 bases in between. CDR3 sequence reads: CASGETPSSKQYF. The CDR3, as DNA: TGTGCCAGCGGGGAGACCCCCTCCTCGAAGCAGTACTTC.